A single sample gave rise to the 7 T cell receptor beta chains below, sequenced in a study of T-cell memory formation after mild COVID-19. One entry per CDR3 protein, called by TCRdb with MiXCR from the 5' RACE reads. The sample carries 350,000 to 450,000 distinct CDR3 sequences, around 28% recorded once. Sequencing used PBMCs or a T cell subset sorted from them (not recorded which). The receptors were sampled from an adult woman who had mild COVID-19 (a few samples of this study predate the infection). Cell type and time point are not known.

This clonotype was seen only a few times. The chain has TRBV27 and TRBJ1-1; D is undetermined. The CDR3 extends over 15 amino acids. Looked up from germline, CDR1 is MNHEY and CDR2 is SMNVEV (reference sequence). V lost 2 bases and J lost 4, with 14 bases in between. CDR3 in DNA: TGTGCCAGCAGTTTAACGCAGGTCCTGACCACTGAAGCTTTCTTT. Protein product: CASSLTQVLTTEAFF.

This clonotype has a handful of counts. The V and J genes are TRBV7-2 and TRBJ1-1; no definite D call. CDR1 and CDR2 from the germline V gene are SGHTA and FQGNSA. The CDR3 has 14 amino acids. The germline V and J ends were trimmed by 4 bases and 4 bases, with 13 bases remaining between them. The CDR3 loop is CASSSQYSGTEAFF. CDR3 coding DNA: TGTGCCAGCAGCTCACAATACTCAGGCACTGAAGCTTTCTTT.

The chain combines TRBV5-1 with TRBJ2-4; weak D call: TRBD2 (5 bases). Looked up from germline, CDR1 is SGHRS and CDR2 is YFSETQ. The CDR3 runs to 15 residues. Deletions cut 0 bases from V and 8 bases from J, with 15 bases between. The CDR3 here is CASSLGGIDQDIQYF. DNA of the CDR3: TGCGCCAGCAGCTTGGGAGGGATCGACCAGGACATTCAGTACTTC.

The chain recombines TRBV19 with TRBJ2-1, with 7 bases aligning to TRBD1. The CDR3 loop spans 13 amino acids. From germline, CDR1 is LNHDA and CDR2 SQIVND (reference sequence). After removal of 3 bases from V and 7 bases from J, the junction contained 3 bases not matched to a gene. The CDR3 reads CASSMGDSNEQFF. Written as DNA, the CDR3 is TGTGCCAGTAGTATGGGGGACAGTAATGAGCAGTTCTTC.

This chain joins TRBV4-1 and TRBJ2-2, with unresolved D. Germline V gives CDR1 MGHRA, CDR2 YSYEKL. CDR3 length equals 14 residues. Trimming left V 0 bases short and J 4 bases short, with 6 bases between. CDR3: CASSQEAPTGELFF. As DNA, the CDR3 is TGCGCCAGCAGCCAAGAGGCCCCCACCGGGGAGCTGTTTTTT.

This clonotype turned up a few times. The J gene is TRBJ2-1, the V gene TRBV9; TRBD2 matches at 10 bases. V shed 4 bases, J shed 8 bases, and the junction held 6 bases outside the gene matches. CDR1 is SGDLS and CDR2 is YYNGEE in the germline V gene. This CDR3 has 14 residues. The chain's CDR3 is CASSQSGGAHEQFF. The CDR3 coding sequence is TGTGCCAGCAGCCAAAGCGGGGGGGCCCATGAGCAGTTCTTC.

V usage is TRBV5-1 and J usage is TRBJ2-7; the D gene could be TRBD1 or TRBD2 (6 bases each). Germline CDR1 is SGHRS and CDR2 is YFSETQ. The length of the CDR3 is 14 residues. V gave up 4 bases and J gave up 6 bases, with 17 bases separating them. This chain's CDR3 is CASSPLLGGREQYF. CDR3 nucleotides: TGCGCCAGCAGCCCACTGTTAGGGGGGCGCGAGCAGTACTTC.